This TCR beta chain appears in the sequencing data of a study of blood T cells in healthy people across ages. Germline CDR1 and CDR2: ENHRY and SYGVKD. The CDR3 extends over 13 amino acids. Trimming cost V 6 bases and J 3 bases, with 11 bases left between them. Then a second PCR, running roughly 7 to 12 cycles, was carried out with a sample-barcoded 5' primer and a J-beta primer mix. TCRdb analysed the 5' RACE reads with MiXCR anew, one entry per CDR3 protein. The profile covers 1.5 million to 2 million distinct CDR3 sequences, with approximately 28% appearing a single time and 7.7% taken by the ten largest.

This sequence was found in a woman aged 25 to 39 in good health. The gene calls are TRBV10-3 and TRBJ1-1; the D is unclear. Sequencing input: blood. In DNA form, the CDR3 reads TGTGCCATCAGGGGAGGGTGGGACACTGAAGCTTTCTTT. This encodes CAIRGGWDTEAFF.